This is a list of T cell receptor beta chains from one sample in a study of OX40 agonist ivuxolimab in advanced cancers. TCRdb keeps only in-frame clones here, not all; method: immunoSEQ multiplex PCR. The data hold 65,000 to 80,000 clones, with just over 90% observed a single time. The specimen comprised CD4+ or CD8+ T cells sorted from blood, sampled in a trial of the OX40 agonist ivuxolimab. The receptors were gathered from an adult with an advanced solid tumor such as melanoma, head and neck, liver or kidney cancer. Both conserved end residues are part of each CDR3. D genes are given only for firm matches. Clone size, where shown, is once, few, many, or a class for clones that have expanded.

DNA: TGTGCCATCAGTGGTATCAGCGGGAGAGTAGAGACCCAGTACTTC; CDR3: CAISGISGRVETQYF; D: TRBD2; J: TRBJ2-5; size: NA; V: TRBV10-3
DNA: TGTGCCAGCAGCACCCTACGAGGGAAGAACACTGAAGCTTTCTTT; CDR3: CASSTLRGKNTEAFF; D: NA; J: TRBJ1-1; size: NA; V: TRBV21-1
DNA: TGTGCCAGCACCCCCCGGGGCGACGAGCAGTACTTC; CDR3: CASTPRGDEQYF; D: NA; J: TRBJ2-7; size: NA; V: TRBV7-9
DNA: TGTGCCAGCAGCTCACAGGAGAACACTGAAGCTTTCTTT; CDR3: CASSSQENTEAFF; D: NA; J: TRBJ1-1; size: NA; V: TRBV7-2
DNA: TGTGCCAGCAGCTTGCGGGCCGGGAGACTAGCGGGGACCGGGGAGCTGTTTTTT; CDR3: CASSLRAGRLAGTGELFF; D: TRBD2; J: TRBJ2-2; size: once; V: TRBV7-9
DNA: TGTGCCAGCAGCTTAATCGCAATCTCCTACGAGCAGTACTTC; CDR3: CASSLIAISYEQYF; D: NA; J: TRBJ2-7; size: NA; V: TRBV7-9
DNA: TGTGCCAGCAGCACCACGCGTTACAATGAGCAGTTCTTC; CDR3: CASSTTRYNEQFF; D: NA; J: TRBJ2-1; size: NA; V: TRBV6-5
DNA: TGCAGCGTGGGGGGACTAGCGGGAGGAACGGCGCAGTATTTT; CDR3: CSVGGLAGGTAQYF; D: TRBD2; J: TRBJ2-3; size: NA; V: TRBV29-1
DNA: TGCGCCAGCAGCAAAAGTCCTAGCGGGGTGAGCTCTGGGGCCAACGTCCTGACTTTC; CDR3: CASSKSPSGVSSGANVLTF; D: TRBD2; J: TRBJ2-6; size: once; V: TRBV5-1
DNA: TGTGCCAGCACGGGACAGAGCTATAGCAATCAGCCCCAGCATTTT; CDR3: CASTGQSYSNQPQHF; D: TRBD1; J: TRBJ1-5; size: NA; V: TRBV27
DNA: TGTGCCTGGAGTGTATCTGACAGGGGAGAGCAGTACTTC; CDR3: CAWSVSDRGEQYF; D: TRBD1; J: TRBJ2-7; size: NA; V: TRBV30
DNA: TGTGCCAGCTCACCATCGAGGGGCATCTACGAGCAGTACTTC; CDR3: CASSPSRGIYEQYF; D: NA; J: TRBJ2-7; size: NA; V: TRBV18
DNA: TGTGCCAGCAGTCTTCACGGGGGCCACTCCTACGAGCAGTACTTC; CDR3: CASSLHGGHSYEQYF; D: NA; J: TRBJ2-7; size: NA; V: TRBV6-1
DNA: TGTGCCAGCAGCGTAACAGGGGTATACGAGCAGTACTTC; CDR3: CASSVTGVYEQYF; D: TRBD1; J: TRBJ2-7; size: NA; V: TRBV5-4
DNA: TGTGCCAGCTCACCACCGAACACGAGGCAGATAAACACTGAAGCTTTCTTT; CDR3: CASSPPNTRQINTEAFF; D: NA; J: TRBJ1-1; size: NA; V: TRBV18
DNA: TGTGCCAGCAAAACTACCGGGACCCGCCAAGCAGATACGCAGTATTTT; CDR3: CASKTTGTRQADTQYF; D: NA; J: TRBJ2-3; size: few; V: TRBV19
DNA: TGCGCCAGCAGTGAGCCGGGAGGGAAAGATACGCAGTATTTT; CDR3: CASSEPGGKDTQYF; D: TRBD2; J: TRBJ2-3; size: NA; V: TRBV10-1
DNA: TGTGCCAGCAGCCCGGGACTCAACCAAGAGACCCAGTACTTC; CDR3: CASSPGLNQETQYF; D: NA; J: TRBJ2-5; size: NA; V: TRBV27
DNA: TGTGCCAGCAGCGGAGAGCCTAGCGGGGCCGCAGATACGCAGTATTTT; CDR3: CASSGEPSGAADTQYF; D: TRBD2; J: TRBJ2-3; size: NA; V: TRBV11-3
DNA: TGTGCCAGCAGTTCAGGGGACATTAACTACGAGCAGTACTTC; CDR3: CASSSGDINYEQYF; D: NA; J: TRBJ2-7; size: NA; V: TRBV6-5
DNA: TGTGCCAGCAGTACTAGCGGGGCAACAGATACGCAGTATTTT; CDR3: CASSTSGATDTQYF; D: TRBD2; J: TRBJ2-3; size: NA; V: TRBV28
DNA: TGTGCCAGCAGGAGCAGGTTTTCTTACGAGCAGTACTTC; CDR3: CASRSRFSYEQYF; D: NA; J: TRBJ2-7; size: NA; V: TRBV7-9
DNA: TGTGCCAGTGGGAAGATCACAGATACGCAGTATTTT; CDR3: CASGKITDTQYF; D: NA; J: TRBJ2-3; size: NA; V: TRBV19
DNA: TGTGCCAGCAGCTTAGGAGGCAACACTGAAGCTTTCTTT; CDR3: CASSLGGNTEAFF; D: NA; J: TRBJ1-1; size: NA; V: TRBV11-3
DNA: TGCGCCAGCAGCCAAGATTTTGGGGTTACCTACGAGCAGTACTTC; CDR3: CASSQDFGVTYEQYF; D: NA; J: TRBJ2-7; size: NA; V: TRBV4-3
DNA: TGTGCCAGCAGCCAGGGGAGGAGGTCCTACGAGCAGTACTTC; CDR3: CASSQGRRSYEQYF; D: NA; J: TRBJ2-7; size: NA; V: TRBV6-1
DNA: TGTGCCAGTACCCGGGCCTACGAGCAGTACTTC; CDR3: CASTRAYEQYF; D: NA; J: TRBJ2-7; size: NA; V: TRBV19
DNA: TGTGCCAGTAGTACCGTAGCATCTGGGGGAGGCTACGAGCAGTACTTC; CDR3: CASSTVASGGGYEQYF; D: NA; J: TRBJ2-7; size: NA; V: TRBV19
DNA: TGCGCCAGCAGCCCCCCGGGCTTCCCCCCAGATACGCAGTATTTT; CDR3: CASSPPGFPPDTQYF; D: NA; J: TRBJ2-3; size: NA; V: TRBV4-1
DNA: TGCGCCAGCACCGTTGATCTCATGAACACTGAAGCTTTCTTT; CDR3: CASTVDLMNTEAFF; D: NA; J: TRBJ1-1; size: once; V: TRBV5-1
DNA: TGTGCCAGCAGTTTCGGCAGGGGGAGCTACGAGCAGTACTTC; CDR3: CASSFGRGSYEQYF; D: TRBD1; J: TRBJ2-7; size: NA; V: TRBV28
DNA: TGTGCCAGCAGTCCGACAGGGGTCCCAACTAATGAAAAACTGTTTTTT; CDR3: CASSPTGVPTNEKLFF; D: TRBD1; J: TRBJ1-4; size: once; V: TRBV6-6
DNA: TGTGCCAGCAGCTTGAGAGGGGGGAACACAGATACGCAGTATTTT; CDR3: CASSLRGGNTDTQYF; D: NA; J: TRBJ2-3; size: NA; V: TRBV5-4
DNA: TGTGCCAGCAGTTACTCGTATGGCACTGAAGCTTTCTTT; CDR3: CASSYSYGTEAFF; D: NA; J: TRBJ1-1; size: NA; V: TRBV6-6
DNA: TGTGCCAGCAGCTTATTTGGGTCAGGAGAAGCTTTCTTT; CDR3: CASSLFGSGEAFF; D: NA; J: TRBJ1-1; size: NA; V: TRBV7-2
DNA: TGCGCCAGCGGGGCAAGTAGCGGCCCCTACGAGCAGTACTTC; CDR3: CASGASSGPYEQYF; D: NA; J: TRBJ2-7; size: NA; V: TRBV10-1
DNA: TGTGCCAGCAGCCAAGATGTAGGGAATCAGCCCCAGCATTTT; CDR3: CASSQDVGNQPQHF; D: NA; J: TRBJ1-5; size: NA; V: TRBV4-2
DNA: TGTGCCGGTGGGACAGGGACCTCCTATAATTCACCCCTCCACTTT; CDR3: CAGGTGTSYNSPLHF; D: TRBD1; J: TRBJ1-6; size: once; V: TRBV28
DNA: TGTGCCAGCTCACTCGCTTCCACTGAAGCTTTCTTT; CDR3: CASSLASTEAFF; D: NA; J: TRBJ1-1; size: NA; V: TRBV18
DNA: TGTGCCATCAGGGACAGGCGCTCCTACGAGCAGTACTTC; CDR3: CAIRDRRSYEQYF; D: TRBD1; J: TRBJ2-7; size: NA; V: TRBV10-3
DNA: TGTGCCAGCAGCCCCATTATCAATTCACCCCTCCACTTT; CDR3: CASSPIINSPLHF; D: NA; J: TRBJ1-6; size: NA; V: TRBV6-5
DNA: TGTGCCAGCAGCTTCGACGGGGCCATATATGGCTACACCTTC; CDR3: CASSFDGAIYGYTF; D: NA; J: TRBJ1-2; size: NA; V: TRBV27
DNA: TGTGCCAGCAGTAAACCTGGGACGGGCTCTGGGGCCAACGTCCTGACTTTC; CDR3: CASSKPGTGSGANVLTF; D: NA; J: TRBJ2-6; size: NA; V: TRBV7-3
DNA: TGTGCCAGCAGCGACGGGACTAGCGGGGCCTTCTACGAGCAGTACTTC; CDR3: CASSDGTSGAFYEQYF; D: TRBD2; J: TRBJ2-7; size: NA; V: TRBV5-8
DNA: TGTGCCAGCAGCTTAGTCGTGGGGCAGCTTCAAGAGACCCAGTACTTC; CDR3: CASSLVVGQLQETQYF; D: NA; J: TRBJ2-5; size: NA; V: TRBV7-2
DNA: TGTGCCAGCAGCTTTACCGGACAGGGGAGAGGCTACACCTTC; CDR3: CASSFTGQGRGYTF; D: TRBD1; J: TRBJ1-2; size: NA; V: TRBV7-9
DNA: TGTGCCAGCAGCTTGGCCGGCAGGATAGATACGCAGTATTTT; CDR3: CASSLAGRIDTQYF; D: NA; J: TRBJ2-3; size: NA; V: TRBV5-4
DNA: TGTGCCAGCAGCTTGTACATAAATAACTATGGCTACACCTTC; CDR3: CASSLYINNYGYTF; D: NA; J: TRBJ1-2; size: NA; V: TRBV5-5
DNA: TGTGCCAGCAGCTTAGAGGGCAGGGGCACAGATACGCAGTATTTT; CDR3: CASSLEGRGTDTQYF; D: NA; J: TRBJ2-3; size: NA; V: TRBV7-8
DNA: TGCGCCAGCAGCTTGGGGGGGCCCTACACAGATACGCAGTATTTT; CDR3: CASSLGGPYTDTQYF; D: NA; J: TRBJ2-3; size: NA; V: TRBV5-1
DNA: TGTGCCAGCAGCAATGTGACGGTTGGAGCTTTCTTT; CDR3: CASSNVTVGAFF; D: NA; J: TRBJ1-1; size: NA; V: TRBV7-8
DNA: TGTGCCAGTAGGCCAGGGGGCGCATATTATGGCTACACCTTC; CDR3: CASRPGGAYYGYTF; D: TRBD1; J: TRBJ1-2; size: few; V: TRBV19
DNA: TGTGCCAGCAGCCAAGATTGGGGAATGGAGCAGTACTTC; CDR3: CASSQDWGMEQYF; D: NA; J: TRBJ2-7; size: NA; V: TRBV4-2
DNA: TGTGCCAGCAGTTACTCACAGGGGGCGGACGAGCAGTACTTC; CDR3: CASSYSQGADEQYF; D: TRBD1; J: TRBJ2-7; size: NA; V: TRBV6-5
DNA: TGTGCCAGCAGGGTACGTGGATGGAACACTGAAGCTTTCTTT; CDR3: CASRVRGWNTEAFF; D: NA; J: TRBJ1-1; size: NA; V: TRBV28
DNA: TGTGCCAGCAGCTTAAGGCTAGCGGGGGCCTACGAGCAGTACTTC; CDR3: CASSLRLAGAYEQYF; D: TRBD2; J: TRBJ2-7; size: NA; V: TRBV13
DNA: TGTGCCAGAAGCTTGGGGGACACTAGCACAGATACGCAGTATTTT; CDR3: CARSLGDTSTDTQYF; D: NA; J: TRBJ2-3; size: NA; V: TRBV5-3
DNA: TGCGCCAGCAGCCTCCGGTCACCCCAAGAGACCCAGTACTTC; CDR3: CASSLRSPQETQYF; D: NA; J: TRBJ2-5; size: NA; V: TRBV5-1
DNA: TGCGCCAGCAGTCAATCCTCCAGGGGAGGTTTCTACACTGAAGCTTTCTTT; CDR3: CASSQSSRGGFYTEAFF; D: NA; J: TRBJ1-1; size: NA; V: TRBV23-1
DNA: TGTGCCAGCAGCCAACCCAACCCCAGAGGGGGAACTAAATACAATGAGCAGTTCTTC; CDR3: CASSQPNPRGGTKYNEQFF; D: NA; J: TRBJ2-1; size: NA; V: TRBV4-2